The sequence of this T cell receptor (beta chain) was determined in a study of cytomegalovirus exposure and HLA in healthy donors. This PCR relied on a set of 60 Vbeta primers and 13 Jbeta primers. Authors' processing steps: Some 11 million shared chains were among the roughly 78 million unique TCR beta chains that a later analysis counted. The data were produced by immunoSEQ multiplex PCR, yet TCRdb's version contains in-frame clones alone and is incomplete. Clonal size and the V and J genes are those of that table, whereas D and trimming came from the DNA. The sample carries under 150,000 clones, 70% to 85% recorded once. The V gene end was trimmed by 8 bases and the J gene end by 7 bases; junction bases not matched to a gene: 13. The length of the CDR3 is 14 residues. Germline loops: CDR1 GTSNPN, CDR2 SVGIG (reference sequence).

V usage is TRBV30 and J usage is TRBJ2-1; 8 nucleotides align to TRBD2. The sequenced sample was PBMCs. The clonotype originates from a boy aged 2 to 10 in good health and CMV-seronegative. The CDR3 protein is CAGTPREGSNEQFF. CDR3 DNA sequence: TGTGCCGGTACCCCACGGGAGGGTTCGAATGAGCAGTTCTTC.